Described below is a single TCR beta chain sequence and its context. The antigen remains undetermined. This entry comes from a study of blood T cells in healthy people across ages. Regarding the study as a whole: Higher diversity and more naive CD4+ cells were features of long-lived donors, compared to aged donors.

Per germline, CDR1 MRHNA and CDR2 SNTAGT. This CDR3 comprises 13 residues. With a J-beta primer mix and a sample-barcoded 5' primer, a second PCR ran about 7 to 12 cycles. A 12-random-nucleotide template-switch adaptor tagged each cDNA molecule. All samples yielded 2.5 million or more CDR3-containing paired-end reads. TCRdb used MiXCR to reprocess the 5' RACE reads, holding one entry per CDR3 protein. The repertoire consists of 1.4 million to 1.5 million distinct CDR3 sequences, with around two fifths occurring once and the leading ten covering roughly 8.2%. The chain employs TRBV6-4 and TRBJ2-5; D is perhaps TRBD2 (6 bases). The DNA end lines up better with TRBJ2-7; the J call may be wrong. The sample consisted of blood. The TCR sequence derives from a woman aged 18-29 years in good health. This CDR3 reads CASSDSERDEQYF. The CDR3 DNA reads TGTGCCAGCAGTGACTCCGAGCGGGACGAGCAGTACTTC.